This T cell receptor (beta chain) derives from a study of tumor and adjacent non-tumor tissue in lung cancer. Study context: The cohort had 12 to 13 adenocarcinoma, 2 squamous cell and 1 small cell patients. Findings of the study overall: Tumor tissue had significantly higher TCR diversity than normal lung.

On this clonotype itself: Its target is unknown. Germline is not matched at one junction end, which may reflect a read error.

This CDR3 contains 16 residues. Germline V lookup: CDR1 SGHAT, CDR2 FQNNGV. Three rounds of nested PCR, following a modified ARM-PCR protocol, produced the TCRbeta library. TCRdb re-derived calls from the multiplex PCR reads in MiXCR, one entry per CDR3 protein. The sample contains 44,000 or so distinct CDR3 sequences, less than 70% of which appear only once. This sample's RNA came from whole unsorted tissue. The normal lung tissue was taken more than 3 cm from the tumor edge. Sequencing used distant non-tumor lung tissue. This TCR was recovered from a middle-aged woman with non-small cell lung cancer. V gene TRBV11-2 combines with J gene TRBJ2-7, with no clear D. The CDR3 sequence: CASSLGRSDRTYELYF. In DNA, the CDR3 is TGTGCCAGCAGCTTAGGTAGATCGGACCGGACCTACGAGCTGTACTTC.